This TCR beta chain derives from a study of T cell responses to AZD1222 COVID-19 vaccine. Of note for this clone: Its antigen is not identified.

Libraries were prepared by immunoSEQ multiplex PCR; TCRdb keeps only in-frame clonotypes and omits some of them. The sample has approximately 80,000 clones, about 90% seen once. The CDR3 extends over 14 amino acids. V lost 5 bases, J lost 3 bases, and 8 bases lay in between. From germline, CDR1 is MNHEY and CDR2 SVGEGT. Study findings and constraints: All repertoire sampling was performed exclusively after the peak T cell response. Of spike-specific TCRs, nearly half reportedly target regions left unmutated in variants. The breadth and depth of Spike-specific TCRs increased once two AZD1222 doses had been given.

The chain is built from TRBV6-2 or TRBV6-3 and TRBJ1-6; D may be TRBD1 (6 bases). Sample: peripheral blood, taken on day 0 of AZD1222 vaccination. The receptor's source is an adult in good health. The CDR3 reads CASSRGDYNSPLHF. The CDR3, as DNA: TGTGCCAGCAGTAGGGGGGACTATAATTCACCCCTCCACTTT.